This entry lists 5 T cell receptor beta chains sequenced from one sample in a study of T cell responses to AZD1222 COVID-19 vaccine. TCRdb's copy holds only in-frame clones and misses some; the assay was immunoSEQ multiplex PCR. The table shows approximately 180,000 clones, with 88% occurring only once. The sequencing here drew on peripheral blood, taken on day 0 of AZD1222 vaccination. These receptor sequences come from an adult in good health.

The rearrangement uses TRBV30 and TRBJ1-2, with D perhaps TRBD1 (5 bases). CDR3 length equals 13 residues. In germline, CDR1 is GTSNPN, CDR2 SVGIG (reference sequence). V was cut by 3 bases and J by 0 bases, with 8 bases left in between. The CDR3 reads CAWRDSTNYGYTF. CDR3 bases: TGTGCCTGGAGAGACAGCACTAACTATGGCTACACCTTC.

The gene calls are TRBV28 and TRBJ1-3; 7 bases agree with TRBD1. The V and J ends lost 2 bases and 2 bases, in that order; junction bases with no gene match: 0. The CDR3 spans 14 residues. Germline assignment: CDR1 MDHEN and CDR2 SYDVKM. CDR3 bases: TGTGCCAGCAGTTTAGGGACAGCTGGAAACACCATATATTTT. This codes for CASSLGTAGNTIYF.

As for this clone: Other DNA sequences from this sample encode an identical CDR3 as well. The genes are TRBV3-1 (or the pseudogene TRBV3-2) and TRBJ1-1, with D uncertain. Between the trimmed V and J ends, which lost 3 bases and 0 bases, there was a span of 2 bases. Germline loops: CDR1 LGHDT, CDR2 YNNKEL (reference sequence). CDR3 size: 12 residues. The CDR3 coding sequence is TGTGCCAGCAGCCAGGTGAACACTGAAGCTTTCTTT. Translating gives CASSQVNTEAFF.

The CDR3: CASSLAGGRMGNIQYF. CDR3 sequence (DNA): TGTGCCAGCAGTTTGGCGGGCGGGAGAATGGGGAACATTCAGTACTTC. The J gene is TRBJ2-4, the V gene TRBV28; 7 nucleotides line up with TRBD2. The CDR3 loop spans 16 amino acids. V lost 3 bases and J lost 7; bases outside the gene matches: 12. Germline assignment: CDR1 MDHEN and CDR2 SYDVKM.

The chain recombines TRBV7-2 with TRBJ1-5, with a tentative D call TRBD1 (6 bases). CDR3 length: 15 amino acids. Between the trimmed V and J ends, which lost 3 bases and 6 bases, there was a span of 15 bases. Germline V CDR1 and CDR2: SGHTA, FQGNSA. The CDR3 DNA reads as TGTGCCAGCAGCTTGGATATCAGGGGCGGTCAGCCCCAGCATTTT. Translating it yields CASSLDIRGGQPQHF.